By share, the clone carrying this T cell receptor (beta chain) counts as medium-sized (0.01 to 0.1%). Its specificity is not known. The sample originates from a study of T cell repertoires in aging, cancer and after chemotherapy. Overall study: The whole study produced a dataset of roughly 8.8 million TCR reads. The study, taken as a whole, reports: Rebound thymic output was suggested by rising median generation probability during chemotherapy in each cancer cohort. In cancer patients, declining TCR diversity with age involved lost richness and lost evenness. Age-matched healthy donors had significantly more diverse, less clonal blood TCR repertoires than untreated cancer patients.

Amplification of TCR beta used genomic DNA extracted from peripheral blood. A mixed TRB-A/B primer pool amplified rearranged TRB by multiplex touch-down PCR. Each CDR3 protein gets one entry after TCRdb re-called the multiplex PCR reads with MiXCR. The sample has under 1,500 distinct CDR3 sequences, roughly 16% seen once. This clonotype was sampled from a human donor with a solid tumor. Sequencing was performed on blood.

In DNA, the CDR3 is TGCAGCGCAGCCGGGACTGGGAATTTCGAGACCCAGTACTTC. The encoded protein is CSAAGTGNFETQYF. V and J are TRBV29-1 and TRBJ2-5, with D perhaps TRBD2 (6 bases). V was cut by 7 bases and J by 5 bases, with 20 bases left in between. The CDR3 length is 14 residues. Germline CDR1 and CDR2: SQVTM and ANQGSEA.